The T cell receptor (beta chain) described here comes from a study of T cells in tuberculosis. The V and J ends lost 7 bases and 7 bases, in that order; junction bases with no gene match: 9. Per the germline V gene, CDR1 is LNHDA and CDR2 is SQIVND (reference sequence). The CDR3 loop spans 14 amino acids. Time point described: new active TB diagnosis, blood taken before or within 7 days of starting treatment. Using immunoSEQ multiplex PCR, the repertoire was profiled, and TCRdb retains in-frame clones only, with some absent. The table records 30,000 or so clones, 92% of them present only once. The receptor was isolated from an adult with tuberculosis. Some clones in this sample may be carry-over from other donors' samples. The J gene is TRBJ2-1, the V gene TRBV19; TRBD1 matches 8 bases. The sample was PBMCs, taken at tuberculosis diagnosis. CDR3 amino acids: CASTPGWTGNEQFF. For the CDR3, the DNA is TGTGCCAGTACCCCGGGCTGGACAGGGAATGAGCAGTTCTTC.